The sequence of this TCR beta chain was determined in a study of PD-L1 blockade in urothelial cancer. Study-level information: Researchers found blood samples held a median of roughly 140,000 T cells.

Synthetic templates analogous to TCR were spiked into all PCRs individually. The data were produced by immunoSEQ multiplex PCR, yet TCRdb's version contains in-frame clones alone and is incomplete. This table holds around 38,000 clones, approximately 86% found once. Indicated time point: peripheral blood 6 weeks after treatment start. The receptor was derived from a man aged 55 to 69 with urothelial cancer. The specimen comprised PBMCs, sampled around atezolizumab (anti-PD-L1) treatment.

In DNA form, the CDR3 reads TGTGCCAGCAGTGACGCAGGGATTCTCGGTGGAAACACCATATATTTT. The encoded protein is CASSDAGILGGNTIYF. V gene TRBV6-1 combines with J gene TRBJ1-3; weak D call: TRBD1 (5 bases). This CDR3 comprises 16 residues. Germline CDR1 reads MNHNS; CDR2 reads SASEGT. V lost 3 bases and J 3 bases, leaving 15 bases between the germline ends.